This T cell receptor beta chain was sequenced in a study of blood T cell repertoires in COVID-19. Assay: immunoSEQ multiplex PCR; the TCRdb copy retains only in-frame clones and omits some. Among 200,000 to 250,000 clones listed, approximately 84% were seen once. This CDR3 spans 12 amino acids. The germline V and J ends were trimmed by 2 bases and 8 bases, with 9 bases remaining between them. CDR1 is SNHLY, CDR2 FYNNEI, per germline. Residents of over 20 US areas, aged about 18 to 89 years, made up the participants. Cohorts were assigned according to the clinical history that participants reported. What the recovered Cohort 3 donors had was two negative PCRs, clearance, or symptom resolution.

The chain uses TRBV2 and TRBJ1-1; no clear D gene. The clonotype was recovered from a man aged 35-49 years who had recovered from COVID-19. The specimen was PBMCs or T cells enriched from blood (not recorded which). DNA for the CDR3: TGTGCCAGCAGTGAATTAGTACAGGAAGCTTTCTTT. Encoded protein: CASSELVQEAFF.